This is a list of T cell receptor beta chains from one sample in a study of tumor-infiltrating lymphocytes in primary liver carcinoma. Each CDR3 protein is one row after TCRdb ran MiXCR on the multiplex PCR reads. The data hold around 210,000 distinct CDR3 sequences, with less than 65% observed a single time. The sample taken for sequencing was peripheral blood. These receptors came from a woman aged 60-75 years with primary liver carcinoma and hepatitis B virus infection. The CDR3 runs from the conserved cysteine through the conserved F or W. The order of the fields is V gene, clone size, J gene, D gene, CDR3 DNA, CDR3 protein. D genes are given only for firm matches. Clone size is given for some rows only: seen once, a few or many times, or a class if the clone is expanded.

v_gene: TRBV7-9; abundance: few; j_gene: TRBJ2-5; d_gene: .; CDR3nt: TGTGCCAGCAGCCCCCCCGGCCCCGCGGGGACCCAGTACTTC; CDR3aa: CASSPPGPAGTQYF
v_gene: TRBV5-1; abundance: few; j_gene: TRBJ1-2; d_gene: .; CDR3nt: TGCGCCAGCAGCTTGGCCGGGAGGGGCGGAGGCTACACCTTC; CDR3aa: CASSLAGRGGGYTF
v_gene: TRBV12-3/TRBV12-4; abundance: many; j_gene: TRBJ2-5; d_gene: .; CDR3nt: TGTGCCAGCAGTGGGGGACACGGGGAGACCCAGTACTTC; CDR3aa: CASSGGHGETQYF
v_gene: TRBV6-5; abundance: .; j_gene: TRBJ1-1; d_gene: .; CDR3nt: TGTGCCAGCAGTTACTCGATCGGGAGCACTGAAGCTTTCTTC; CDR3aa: CASSYSIGSTEAFF
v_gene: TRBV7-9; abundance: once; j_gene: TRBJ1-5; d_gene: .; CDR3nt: TGTGCCAGCAGCCTACAGGCAGGTCAGCCCCAGCATTTT; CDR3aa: CASSLQAGQPQHF
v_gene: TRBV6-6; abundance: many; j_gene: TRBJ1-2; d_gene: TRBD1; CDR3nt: TGTGCCGGGACAGGTGGCTATGGCTACACCTTC; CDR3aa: CAGTGGYGYTF
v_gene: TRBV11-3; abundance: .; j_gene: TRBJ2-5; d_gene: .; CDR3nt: TGTGCCAGCAGCTCCATTCGGGGGTACCAAGAGACCCAGTACTTC; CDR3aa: CASSSIRGYQETQYF
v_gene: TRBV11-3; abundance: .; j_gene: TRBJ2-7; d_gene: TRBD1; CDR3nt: TGTGTCAGCAGCCCCCGGACAGGGGGCAATTACGAGCAGTACTTC; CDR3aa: CVSSPRTGGNYEQYF
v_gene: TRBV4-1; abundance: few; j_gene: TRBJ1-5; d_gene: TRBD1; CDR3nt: TGCGCCAGCAGCCAAGATTTCGGGGACAGGGGGCTTAGGGGCCAGCCCCAGCATTTT; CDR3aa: CASSQDFGDRGLRGQPQHF
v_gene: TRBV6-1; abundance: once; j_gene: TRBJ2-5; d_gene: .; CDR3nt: TGTGCCAGCAGTGAAGCACCTAGCAGGGCGCAAGAGACCCAATACTTC; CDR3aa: CASSEAPSRAQETQYF
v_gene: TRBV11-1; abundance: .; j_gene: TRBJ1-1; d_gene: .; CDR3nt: TGTGCCAGCAGCCCTAGGGAGAAGGGGATGAACATTGAAGCTTTCTTT; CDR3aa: CASSPREKGMNIEAFF
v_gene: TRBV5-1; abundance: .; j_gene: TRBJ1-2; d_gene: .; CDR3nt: TGCGCCAGCAGCTTAAGTCAGGGTGATGGCTACACCTTC; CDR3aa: CASSLSQGDGYTF
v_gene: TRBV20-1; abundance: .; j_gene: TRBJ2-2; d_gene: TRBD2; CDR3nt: TGCAGTGCTAGAGGACTAGCGGGAGACTATGGCGGGGAGCTGTTTTTT; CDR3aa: CSARGLAGDYGGELFF
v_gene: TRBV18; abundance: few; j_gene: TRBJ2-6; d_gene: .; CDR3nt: TGTGCCAGCTCACCGACAGGTACTAGCTCTGGGGCCAACGTCCTGACTTTC; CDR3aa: CASSPTGTSSGANVLTF
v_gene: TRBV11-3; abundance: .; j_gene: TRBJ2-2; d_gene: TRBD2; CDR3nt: TGTGCCAGTAGCTTTGGCAGGCTAGCGGGAAACACAGGGGAACTGTTTTTT; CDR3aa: CASSFGRLAGNTGELFF
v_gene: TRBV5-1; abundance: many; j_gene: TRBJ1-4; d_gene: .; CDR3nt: TGCGCCAGCAGCTTGACACCAACAACTAATGAAAAACTGTTTTTT; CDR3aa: CASSLTPTTNEKLFF
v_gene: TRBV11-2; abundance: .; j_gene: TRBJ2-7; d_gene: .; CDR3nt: TGTGCCAGCAGCACATTCCGGGACGGGGTCTACGAGCAGTACTTC; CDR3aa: CASSTFRDGVYEQYF
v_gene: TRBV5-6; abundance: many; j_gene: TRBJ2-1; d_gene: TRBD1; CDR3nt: TGTGCCAGCAGCTTTAAGACAGGGTCGAACAATGAGCAGTTCTTC; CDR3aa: CASSFKTGSNNEQFF
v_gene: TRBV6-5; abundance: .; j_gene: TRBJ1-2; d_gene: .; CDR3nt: TGTGCCAGTTCGAATACTGGGGCTTCCTATGGCTACACCTTC; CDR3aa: CASSNTGASYGYTF
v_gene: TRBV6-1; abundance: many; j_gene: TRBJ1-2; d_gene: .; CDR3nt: TGTGCCAGCAGTGATGGACAGTACTATGGCTACACCTTC; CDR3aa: CASSDGQYYGYTF
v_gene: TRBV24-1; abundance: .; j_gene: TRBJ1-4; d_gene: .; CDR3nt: TGTGCCACCAGCCCTGGGAGGGCAGGGGCTAATGAAAAACTGTTTTTT; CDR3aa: CATSPGRAGANEKLFF
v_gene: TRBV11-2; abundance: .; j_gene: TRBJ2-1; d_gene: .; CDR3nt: TGTGCCAGCAACTTTACCCCACTGAGTAGCTCCTACAATGACCAGTTCTTC; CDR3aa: CASNFTPLSSSYNDQFF
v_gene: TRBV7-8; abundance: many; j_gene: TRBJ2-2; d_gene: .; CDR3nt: TGTGCCAGCAGCTCACGGACAGGGAGGGACACCGGGGAGCTGTTTTTT; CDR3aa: CASSSRTGRDTGELFF
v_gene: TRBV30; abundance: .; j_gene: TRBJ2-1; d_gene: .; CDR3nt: TGTGCCTGGAGTGCACAAGTAGGATCCTACAATGATCAGTTCTTC; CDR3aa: CAWSAQVGSYNDQFF
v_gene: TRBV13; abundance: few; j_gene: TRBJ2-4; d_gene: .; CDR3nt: TGTGCCAGCAGCCGTCGCTCAGCCAAAAACATTCAGTACTTC; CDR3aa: CASSRRSAKNIQYF
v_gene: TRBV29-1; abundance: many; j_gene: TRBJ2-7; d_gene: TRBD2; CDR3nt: TGCAGCGTTCAGAAGGGGGCTAGCGGGAGTTACGAGCAGTACTTC; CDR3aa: CSVQKGASGSYEQYF
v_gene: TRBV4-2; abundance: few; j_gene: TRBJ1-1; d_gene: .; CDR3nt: TGTGCCAGCAGCTTTCGGGCGTTATCATCTGAAGCTTTCTTT; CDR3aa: CASSFRALSSEAFF
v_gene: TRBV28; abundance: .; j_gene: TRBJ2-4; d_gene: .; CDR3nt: TGTGCCAGCAGAGACCCCCCGGGACAAACAAGCCTAGCCAAAAACATTCAGTACTTC; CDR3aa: CASRDPPGQTSLAKNIQYF
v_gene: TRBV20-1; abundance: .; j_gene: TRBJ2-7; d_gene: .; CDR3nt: TGCAGTGCTCTCCTCGGGACGGGACATACCTACGAGCAGTACTTC; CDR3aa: CSALLGTGHTYEQYF
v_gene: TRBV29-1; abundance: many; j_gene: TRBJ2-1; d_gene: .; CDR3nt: TGCAGCGTTCTTGACAGCGAGCAGTTCTTC; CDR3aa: CSVLDSEQFF
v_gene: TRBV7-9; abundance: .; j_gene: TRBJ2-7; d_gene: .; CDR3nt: TGTGCCAGGAGCCCCGGGGGCGGCAAGTCCTACGAGCAGTACTTC; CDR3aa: CARSPGGGKSYEQYF
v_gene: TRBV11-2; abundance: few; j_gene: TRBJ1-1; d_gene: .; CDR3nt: TGTGCCAGCGGCTCTAGGACAGTCCCTGAAGCTTTCTTT; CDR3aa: CASGSRTVPEAFF
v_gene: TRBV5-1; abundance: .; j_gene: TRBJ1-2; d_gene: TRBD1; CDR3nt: TGCGACAGCAGCTTTGGACAGGGCGCTAACTATGGCTACACCTTC; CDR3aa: CDSSFGQGANYGYTF
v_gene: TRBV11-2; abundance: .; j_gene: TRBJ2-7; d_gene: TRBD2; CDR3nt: TGTGCCAGCAGCGGACCGGGACTAGCGGGACTCTCTCCCTACGAGCAATACTTC; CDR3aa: CASSGPGLAGLSPYEQYF
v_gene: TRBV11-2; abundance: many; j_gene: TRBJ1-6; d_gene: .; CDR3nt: TGTGCCAGCAGCTTAGGGGATTTTCGCCAAAATTCACCCCTCCACTTT; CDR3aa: CASSLGDFRQNSPLHF
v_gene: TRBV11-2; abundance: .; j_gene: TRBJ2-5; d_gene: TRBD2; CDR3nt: TGCGCCAGCAGCTTCGGGACTAACGCACAAGAGACCCAGTACTTC; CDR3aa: CASSFGTNAQETQYF
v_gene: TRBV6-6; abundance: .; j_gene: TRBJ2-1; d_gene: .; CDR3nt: TGTGCCAGAAGGGCGGATGCCTGGAATGAGCAGTTCTTC; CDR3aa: CARRADAWNEQFF
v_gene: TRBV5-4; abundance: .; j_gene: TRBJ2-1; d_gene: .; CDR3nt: TGTACCAGCAGCATGGCTGGGTCCTACAATGAGCAGTTCTTC; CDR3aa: CTSSMAGSYNEQFF
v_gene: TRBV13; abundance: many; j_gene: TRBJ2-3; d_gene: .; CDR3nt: TGTGCCAGCAGCTCACCCCGACAGGATAGCACAGATACGCAGTATTTT; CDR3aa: CASSSPRQDSTDTQYF
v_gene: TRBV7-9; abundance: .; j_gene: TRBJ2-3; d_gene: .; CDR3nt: TGTGCCAGCAGTGCAGCGGCAGATACGCAGTATTTT; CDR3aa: CASSAAADTQYF
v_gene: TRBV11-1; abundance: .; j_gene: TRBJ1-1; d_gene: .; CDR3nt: TGTGCCAGCAGCTTGGGCAGTGAAGCTTTCTTT; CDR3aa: CASSLGSEAFF
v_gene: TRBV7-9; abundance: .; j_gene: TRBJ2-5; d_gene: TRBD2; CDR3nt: TGTGCCAGCAGCTTACTAGCGGGAGAAGAGACCCAGTACTTC; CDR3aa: CASSLLAGEETQYF
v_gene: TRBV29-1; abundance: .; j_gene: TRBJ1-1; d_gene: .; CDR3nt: TGCAGTGTTGATTCGGGGAGCACTGAAGCTTCCTTT; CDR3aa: CSVDSGSTEASF
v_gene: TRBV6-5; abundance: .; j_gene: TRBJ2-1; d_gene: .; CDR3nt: TGTGGCAGCAGTACCGACACGGGTGGGGAATCCTACAATGAGCAGTTCTTC; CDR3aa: CGSSTDTGGESYNEQFF
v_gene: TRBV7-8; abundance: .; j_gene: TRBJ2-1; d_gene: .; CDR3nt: TGTGCCAGGAGCTTAGAGCGGGCACCACGCATTGAGCAGTTCTTC; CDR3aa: CARSLERAPRIEQFF
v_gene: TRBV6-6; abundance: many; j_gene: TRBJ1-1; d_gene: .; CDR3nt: TGTGCCAGCAGTGACGGACGGACTGAAGCTTTCTTT; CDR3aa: CASSDGRTEAFF